The clone carrying this T cell receptor beta chain was seen a few times. Its antigen is not identified. These data are taken from a study of T cells in Graves' hyperthyroidism and ophthalmopathy. V was cut by 5 bases and J by 7 bases, with 12 bases left in between. The CDR3 spans 14 residues. Germline loops: CDR1 SGHVS, CDR2 FQNEAQ. What was amplified from RNA transcripts were TCR beta CDR3 regions. First-round RT-PCR of the TCR CDR3 relied on the HTBI primer set. TCRdb processed the multiplex PCR reads anew with MiXCR; each CDR3 protein has one entry. The repertoire has over 650,000 distinct CDR3 sequences, 40% to 55% of them found once; the top ten carry more than 7%. Study results and limitations: A model using 13 V-J features told ophthalmopathy apart from stable hyperthyroidism.

Criteria for exclusion of patients were uncontrolled infection, other autoimmune disease, pregnancy or lactation. The origin of this receptor is an adult man with Graves' disease, either hyperthyroidism or ophthalmopathy (not recorded which). The sequenced sample consisted of peripheral blood or thyroid tissue (not recorded which). The chain joins TRBV7-8 to TRBJ1-6; no definite D call. The CDR3 coding sequence is TGTGCCAGCAGCCCTCGGGATCAAAATTCACCCCTCCACTTT. It translates to CASSPRDQNSPLHF.